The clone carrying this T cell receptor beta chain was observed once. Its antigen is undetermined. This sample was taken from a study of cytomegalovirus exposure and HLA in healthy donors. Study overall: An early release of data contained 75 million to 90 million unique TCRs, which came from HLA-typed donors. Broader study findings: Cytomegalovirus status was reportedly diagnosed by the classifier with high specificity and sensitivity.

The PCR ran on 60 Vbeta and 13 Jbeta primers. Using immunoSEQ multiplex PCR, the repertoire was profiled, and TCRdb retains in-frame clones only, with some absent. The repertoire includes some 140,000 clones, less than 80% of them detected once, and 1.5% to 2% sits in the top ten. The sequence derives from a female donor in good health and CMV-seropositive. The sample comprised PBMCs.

CDR3 DNA: TGTGCCTGGAGTCAAGGAGGACCTAAGAGTGGCGGCTACACCTTC. Translating gives CAWSQGGPKSGGYTF. This chain links TRBV30 with TRBJ1-2; D ambiguous. This CDR3 region has 15 residues. Germline values: CDR1 GTSNPN, CDR2 SVGIG (reference sequence). Trimming cost V 2 bases and J 8 bases, with 21 bases left between them.